This is a list of T cell receptor beta chains from one sample in a study of T-cell reconstitution after alpha-beta-depleted transplantation in children. TCRdb fed the PCR reads into MiXCR, producing one record per CDR3 protein. The repertoire has hundreds of thousands of distinct CDR3 sequences, roughly 14% of them found once; the top ten carry 0.79%. The material sequenced was PBMCs, taken before TCRalphabeta/CD19-depleted stem cell transplant. The receptor source for this set is a girl aged 2 to 10 with congenital amegakaryocytic thrombocytopenia, due to receive a stem cell transplant. Each CDR3 is given with its conserved first and last residue. Fields, in order: V gene, J gene, clone size, D gene, CDR3 DNA, CDR3 protein. The D gene is left open where the match is weak. Some rows have no size entry. The others give once, few or many, or a class for an expanded clone.

V gene: TRBV7-6
J gene: TRBJ2-1
clone size: .
D gene: .
CDR3 DNA: TGTGCCAGCAGCTTAGAGTCGAATGAGCAGTTCTTC
CDR3 protein: CASSLESNEQFF

V gene: TRBV4-2
J gene: TRBJ1-1
clone size: .
D gene: .
CDR3 DNA: TGTGCCAGCAGCCAAGATCGGGGGCTGAACACTGAAGCTTTCTTT
CDR3 protein: CASSQDRGLNTEAFF

V gene: TRBV28
J gene: TRBJ2-7
clone size: .
D gene: TRBD2
CDR3 DNA: TGTGCCAGCAGTTTATATCCTAGCGGGAGTTCTTACGAGCAGTACTTC
CDR3 protein: CASSLYPSGSSYEQYF

V gene: TRBV28
J gene: TRBJ1-1
clone size: many
D gene: .
CDR3 DNA: TGTGCCAGCAGTCCGGGGGGGGGCCCCATGAACACTGAAGCTTTCTTT
CDR3 protein: CASSPGGGPMNTEAFF

V gene: TRBV20-1
J gene: TRBJ2-1
clone size: .
D gene: TRBD2
CDR3 DNA: TGCAGTGCTAGTCATCCTAGCGGGATTGATTTGAATGAGCAGTTCTTC
CDR3 protein: CSASHPSGIDLNEQFF

V gene: TRBV12-3/TRBV12-4
J gene: TRBJ2-3
clone size: many
D gene: TRBD2
CDR3 DNA: TGTGCCAGCAGTTCGCGACTAGCGGGATTCACAGATACGCAGTATTTT
CDR3 protein: CASSSRLAGFTDTQYF

V gene: TRBV5-1
J gene: TRBJ2-7
clone size: .
D gene: TRBD1
CDR3 DNA: TGCGCCAGCAGCAGATACCCGGGACAGGTTATTTCCTACGAGCAGTACTTC
CDR3 protein: CASSRYPGQVISYEQYF

V gene: TRBV5-1
J gene: TRBJ1-1
clone size: few
D gene: TRBD1
CDR3 DNA: TGCGCCAGCAGGATATCACAGGGGGCTGGAGCTTTCTTT
CDR3 protein: CASRISQGAGAFF

V gene: TRBV20-1
J gene: TRBJ2-3
clone size: many
D gene: .
CDR3 DNA: TGCAGTGCTAGAGAGACGGCAGATACGCAGTATTTT
CDR3 protein: CSARETADTQYF

V gene: TRBV5-1
J gene: TRBJ2-3
clone size: many
D gene: .
CDR3 DNA: TGCGCCAGCAGCTTGGGTCCAGGGAGAGGAGGAGATACGCAGTATTTT
CDR3 protein: CASSLGPGRGGDTQYF

V gene: TRBV6-1
J gene: TRBJ2-5
clone size: .
D gene: .
CDR3 DNA: TGTGCCACGGTCCGCCGGGCGGGGAAAGAGACCCAGTACTTC
CDR3 protein: CATVRRAGKETQYF

V gene: TRBV20-1
J gene: TRBJ2-3
clone size: .
D gene: TRBD2
CDR3 DNA: TGCAGTGAAACGAAGCGGGAGGGCACAGATACGCAGTATTTT
CDR3 protein: CSETKREGTDTQYF

V gene: TRBV29-1
J gene: TRBJ2-1
clone size: many
D gene: .
CDR3 DNA: TGCAGCGTTGCCTTCGAGACTGAGCAGTTCTTC
CDR3 protein: CSVAFETEQFF

V gene: TRBV5-1
J gene: TRBJ2-5
clone size: .
D gene: .
CDR3 DNA: TGCGCCAGCAGCGTTGACGAGACCCAGTACTTC
CDR3 protein: CASSVDETQYF

V gene: TRBV29-1
J gene: TRBJ1-5
clone size: few
D gene: .
CDR3 DNA: TGCAGCGTTGCAGAGAATAGCAATCAGCCCCAGCATTTT
CDR3 protein: CSVAENSNQPQHF

V gene: TRBV20-1
J gene: TRBJ2-1
clone size: many
D gene: TRBD2
CDR3 DNA: TGCAGTGCTAGGTCCGGGACTAGCGGGAGCAATGAGCAGTTCTTC
CDR3 protein: CSARSGTSGSNEQFF

V gene: TRBV5-1
J gene: TRBJ2-1
clone size: .
D gene: TRBD2
CDR3 DNA: TGCGCCAGCAGCCCCTATTACTCTAGCGGGACGGGCGATGAGCAGTTCTTC
CDR3 protein: CASSPYYSSGTGDEQFF

V gene: TRBV7-9
J gene: TRBJ2-1
clone size: few
D gene: .
CDR3 DNA: TGTGCCAGCAGCTTGTTCGGGGGGCGCCCTGACAATGAGCAGTTCTTC
CDR3 protein: CASSLFGGRPDNEQFF

V gene: TRBV7-8
J gene: TRBJ2-3
clone size: few
D gene: .
CDR3 DNA: TGTGCCAGCGGAAGGGGTGATGGGGATACGCAGTATTTT
CDR3 protein: CASGRGDGDTQYF

V gene: TRBV20-1
J gene: TRBJ2-3
clone size: few
D gene: .
CDR3 DNA: TGCAGTGTCCCACGGAGGCTCAGGTCAGATACGCAGTATTTT
CDR3 protein: CSVPRRLRSDTQYF

V gene: TRBV20-1
J gene: TRBJ2-1
clone size: .
D gene: .
CDR3 DNA: TGCAGTGCTAGAGGCGCCACAGACCTCAATGAGCAGTTCTTC
CDR3 protein: CSARGATDLNEQFF